Included here is one T cell receptor beta chain sequence, with context. Antigen specificity is unknown. The data belong to a study of CXCR3-negative and CXCR3-positive naive CD8 T cells. Overall study results and limits: Comparably high diversity marked both naive subsets, whereas memory CD8+ cells had much lower diversity. The study found more hydrophobic TRB CDR3s in CXCR3-positive naive cells than in CXCR3-negative naive cells. Fresh PBMCs went into most assays, and CXCR3 expression partly declined after cryopreservation. Unlike memory cells, which differed, naive CXCR3-negative and CXCR3-positive cells had similar TRBV-TRBJ usage.

The authors gated naive CD8+ T cells as CD45RO-CCR7+CD27+CD95-. The V gene's germline CDR1 is SGHRS and CDR2 YFSETQ. This CDR3 is built from 13 residues. It was by 5' RACE with UMI labels that the TRB cDNA libraries were prepared. After re-calling the 5' RACE reads, TCRdb lists one entry per CDR3 protein, DNA absent. This table holds around 120,000 distinct CDR3 sequences. Sequenced sample: naive CXCR3+ CD8+ T cells from blood. Noted subset: CD45RO-CCR7+CD27+CD95- naive CD8+ T cells expressing CXCR3 (TNR3+). The chain joins TRBV5-1 to TRBJ1-5; TCRdb picks TRBD1, but there is no DNA to check that call. The TCR originated in a human donor in good health. Some clones in this sample may be carry-over from other donors' samples. The CDR3 reads CASSTGQNQPQHF.